The present T cell receptor (beta chain) was sequenced within a study of blood T cells in healthy people across ages. Study-level results: The percentage of naive T cells correlated strongly with TCR beta diversity. Higher diversity and more naive CD4+ cells were features of long-lived donors, compared to aged donors. PBMCs were not sorted, which prevented a conclusive comparison of naive versus antigen-experienced cells.

Of note for this clonotype: Its antigen is currently unknown.

Germline values: CDR1 DFQATT, CDR2 SNEGSKA (reference sequence). V lost 3 bases to trimming and J lost 5 bases; unmatched junction nucleotides: 2. CDR3 length: 13 residues. Using a J-beta primer mix together with a sample-barcoded 5' primer, a second PCR was run for about 6 to 12 cycles. TCRdb ran MiXCR on the 5' RACE reads and lists one entry per CDR3 protein. The sample lists 1.5 million to 2 million distinct CDR3 sequences, roughly 28% seen once, with 7.7% in the top ten. The chain employs TRBV20-1 and TRBJ1-5; 9 bases map to TRBD1. Sequencing was performed on blood. The sequence came from a woman in her 30s in good health. The CDR3, as DNA: TGCAGTGCTAGGGGACAGGGTTATCAGCCCCAGCATTTT. Protein product: CSARGQGYQPQHF.